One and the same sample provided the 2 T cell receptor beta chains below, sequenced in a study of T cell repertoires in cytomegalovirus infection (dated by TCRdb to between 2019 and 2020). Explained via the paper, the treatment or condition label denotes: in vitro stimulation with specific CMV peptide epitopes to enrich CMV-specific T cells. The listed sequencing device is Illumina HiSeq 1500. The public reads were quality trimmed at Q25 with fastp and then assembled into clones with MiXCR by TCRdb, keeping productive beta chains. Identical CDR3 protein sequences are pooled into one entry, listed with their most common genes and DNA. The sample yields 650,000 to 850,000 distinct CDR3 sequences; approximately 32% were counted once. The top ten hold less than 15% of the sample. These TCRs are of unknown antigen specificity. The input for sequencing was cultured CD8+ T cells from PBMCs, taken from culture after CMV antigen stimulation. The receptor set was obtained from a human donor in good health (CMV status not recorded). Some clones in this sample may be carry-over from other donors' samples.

CDR3 in amino acids: CASSNERGPTEETQYF. The CDR3 DNA sequence: TGTGCCAGCAGCAATGAGCGGGGGCCAACTGAAGAGACCCAGTACTTC. The rearrangement joins TRBV13 to TRBJ2-5, with 8 bases aligning to TRBD2. Per germline, CDR1 PRHDT and CDR2 FYEKMQ (reference sequence). V shed 5 bases, J shed 3 bases, and the junction held 11 bases outside the gene matches. The CDR3 has 16 residues.

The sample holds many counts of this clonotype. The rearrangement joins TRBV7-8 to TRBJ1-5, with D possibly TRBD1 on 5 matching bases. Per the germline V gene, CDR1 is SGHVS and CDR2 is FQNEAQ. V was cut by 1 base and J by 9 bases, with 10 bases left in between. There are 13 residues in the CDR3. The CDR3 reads CASSLGGLRPQHF. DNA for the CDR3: TGTGCCAGCAGCTTAGGGGGACTCCGGCCCCAGCATTTT. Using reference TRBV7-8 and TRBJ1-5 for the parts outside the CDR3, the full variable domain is GAGVSQSPRYKVAKRGQDVALRCDPISGHVSLFWYQQALGQGPEFLTYFQNEAQLDKSGLPSDRFFAERPEGSVSTLKIQRTQQEDSAVYLCASSLGGLRPQHFGDGTRLSIL.